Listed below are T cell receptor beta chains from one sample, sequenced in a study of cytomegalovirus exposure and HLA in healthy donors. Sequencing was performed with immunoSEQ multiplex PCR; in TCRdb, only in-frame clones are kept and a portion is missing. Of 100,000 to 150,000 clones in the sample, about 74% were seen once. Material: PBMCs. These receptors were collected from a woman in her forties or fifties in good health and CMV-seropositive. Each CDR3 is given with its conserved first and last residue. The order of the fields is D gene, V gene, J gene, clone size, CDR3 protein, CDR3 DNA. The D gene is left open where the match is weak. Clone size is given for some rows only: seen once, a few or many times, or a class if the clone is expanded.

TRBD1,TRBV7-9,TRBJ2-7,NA,CASGPTTGRFYEQYF,TGTGCCAGCGGACCTACGACAGGGCGGTTCTACGAGCAGTACTTC
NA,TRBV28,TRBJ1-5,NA,CASSFIGNQPQHF,TGTGCCAGCAGTTTTATTGGCAATCAGCCCCAGCATTTT
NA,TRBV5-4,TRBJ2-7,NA,CASSLDRGGEQYF,TGTGCCAGCAGCTTGGACAGGGGGGGCGAGCAGTACTTC
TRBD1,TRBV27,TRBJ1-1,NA,CASSPRTGVLLNTEAFF,TGTGCCAGCAGTCCCCGGACAGGGGTCCTCTTGAACACTGAAGCTTTCTTT
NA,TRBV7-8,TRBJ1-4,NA,CASSLMGGGTNEKLFF,TGTGCCAGCAGCCTCATGGGGGGTGGAACTAATGAAAAACTGTTTTTT
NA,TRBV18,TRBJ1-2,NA,CASSPTGQAGYYGYTF,TGTGCCAGCTCACCTACGGGGCAGGCGGGGTACTATGGCTACACCTTC
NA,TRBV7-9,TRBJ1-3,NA,CSSSPPNRESSGNTIYF,TGTTCCAGCAGCCCACCGAACAGGGAAAGCTCTGGAAACACCATATATTTT
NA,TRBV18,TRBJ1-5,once,CASSPLAVSQPQHF,TGTGCCAGCTCACCATTGGCGGTTTCTCAGCCCCAGCATTTT
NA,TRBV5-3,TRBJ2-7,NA,CARSLVSASGLRYEQYF,TGTGCCAGAAGCTTGGTTTCGGCCTCCGGACTAAGGTACGAGCAGTACTTC
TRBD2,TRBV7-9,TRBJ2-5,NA,CASSYRWRGAKQETQYF,TGTGCCAGCAGCTACCGGTGGCGGGGGGCAAAACAAGAGACCCAGTACTTC
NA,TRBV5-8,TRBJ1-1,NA,CASRGRTVGDTEAFF,TGTGCCAGCAGGGGGCGGACGGTAGGGGACACTGAAGCTTTCTTT
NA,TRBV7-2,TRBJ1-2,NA,CASSLARRASGYTF,TGTGCCAGCAGCTTAGCCCGCAGGGCAAGTGGCTACACCTTC
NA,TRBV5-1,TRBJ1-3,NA,CASSFSVTGNPGGNTIYF,TGCGCCAGCAGCTTTTCAGTCACAGGGAACCCTGGGGGAAACACCATATATTTT
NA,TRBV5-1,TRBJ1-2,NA,CASSLGGGLYGYTF,TGCGCCAGCAGCTTGGGTGGAGGCCTTTATGGCTACACCTTC
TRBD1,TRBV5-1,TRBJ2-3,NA,CASSLEGGTGNPDTQYF,TGCGCCAGCAGCTTGGAAGGGGGGACAGGGAACCCAGATACGCAGTATTTT
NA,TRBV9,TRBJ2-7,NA,CASSPRVGGYEQYF,TGTGCCAGCAGCCCTCGGGTAGGGGGCTACGAGCAGTACTTC
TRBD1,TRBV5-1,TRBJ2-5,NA,CASSPRDRAQETQYF,TGCGCCAGCAGCCCCCGGGACAGGGCCCAAGAGACCCAGTACTTC
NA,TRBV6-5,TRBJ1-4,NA,CASGKGVSREKLFF,TGTGCCAGCGGAAAGGGGGTATCTAGAGAAAAACTGTTTTTT
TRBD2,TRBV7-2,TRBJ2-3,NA,CASSPPSGAGRGDTQYF,TGTGCCAGCAGCCCACCCTCAGGAGCGGGGCGGGGAGATACGCAGTATTTT
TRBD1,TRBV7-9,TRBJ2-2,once,CASRPGTGSGELFF,TGTGCCAGCAGACCCGGGACAGGTTCCGGGGAGCTGTTTTTT
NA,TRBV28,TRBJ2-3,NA,CASSLLGGIKYF,TGTGCCAGCAGTTTGCTGGGGGGTATCAAGTATTTT
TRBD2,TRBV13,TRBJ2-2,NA,CASSMTSGGAANTGELFF,TGTGCCAGCAGCATGACTAGCGGGGGAGCCGCGAACACCGGGGAGCTGTTTTTT
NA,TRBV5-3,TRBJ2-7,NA,CARSSVPPKSYEQYF,TGTGCCAGAAGCTCTGTGCCCCCGAAATCCTACGAGCAGTACTTC
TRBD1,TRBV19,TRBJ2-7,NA,CAAGTGGAPTYEQYF,TGTGCCGCCGGGACAGGGGGTGCGCCCACCTACGAGCAGTACTTC
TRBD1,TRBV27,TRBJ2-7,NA,CASSLLGQGHEQYF,TGTGCCAGCAGTCTACTCGGACAGGGCCATGAGCAGTACTTC
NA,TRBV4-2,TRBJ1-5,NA,CASSQTLGPNQPQHF,TGTGCCAGCAGCCAAACCTTGGGGCCTAATCAGCCCCAGCATTTT
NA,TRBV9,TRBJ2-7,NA,CASSSWTCRFAFVGLNEQYF,TGTGCCAGCAGCTCCTGGACTTGCCGTTTTGCGTTCGTTGGTCTCAACGAGCAGTACTTC
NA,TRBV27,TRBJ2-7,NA,CASSPHGQGYYEQYF,TGTGCCAGCAGTCCCCACGGGCAGGGATACTACGAGCAGTACTTC
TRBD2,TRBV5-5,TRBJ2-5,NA,CASSLVLSGGPFQETQYF,TGTGCCAGCAGCTTAGTACTTAGCGGGGGGCCCTTCCAAGAGACCCAGTACTTC
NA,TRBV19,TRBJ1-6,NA,CATSRGGNNSPLHF,TGTGCCACGTCTCGGGGAGGCAATAATTCACCCCTCCACTTT
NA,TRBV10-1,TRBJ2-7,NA,CASSDGTGNSYEQYF,TGCGCCAGCAGTGATGGTACAGGGAACTCCTACGAGCAGTACTTC
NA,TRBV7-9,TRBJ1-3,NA,CASSLKSNSGNTIYF,TGTGCCAGCAGCTTAAAGTCTAACTCTGGAAACACCATATATTTT
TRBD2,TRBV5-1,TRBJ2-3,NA,CASSPGLATDTQYF,TGCGCCAGCAGCCCGGGACTAGCGACAGATACGCAGTATTTT
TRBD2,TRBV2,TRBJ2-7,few,CASSVVQRGEQYF,TGTGCCAGCAGTGTGGTCCAGCGGGGAGAGCAGTACTTC
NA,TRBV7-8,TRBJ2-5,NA,CASSVWRQPQETQYF,TGTGCCAGCAGCGTGTGGCGACAGCCCCAAGAGACCCAGTACTTC
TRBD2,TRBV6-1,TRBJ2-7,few,CASSDIGLAGGRNYEQYF,TGTGCCAGCAGTGATATCGGACTAGCGGGGGGCCGAAACTACGAGCAGTACTTC
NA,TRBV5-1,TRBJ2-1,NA,CASSFRQGRDEQFF,TGCGCCAGCAGCTTCAGACAGGGGAGGGATGAGCAGTTCTTC
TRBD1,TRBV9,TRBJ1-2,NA,CASSEGRGVGGYTF,TGTGCCAGCAGCGAGGGCAGGGGGGTTGGTGGCTACACCTTC
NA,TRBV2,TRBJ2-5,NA,CARAGKDGRQETQYF,TGTGCCCGGGCCGGGAAGGATGGGCGACAAGAGACCCAGTACTTC
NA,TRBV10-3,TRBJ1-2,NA,CAISDLGSGARESYGYTF,TGTGCCATCAGTGACTTGGGGTCAGGGGCCCGAGAGAGCTATGGCTACACCTTC
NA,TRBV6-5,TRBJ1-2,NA,CASSAGYGYTF,TGTGCCAGCAGCGCAGGATATGGCTACACCTTC
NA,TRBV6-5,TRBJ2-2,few,CASSYSFLAAGELFF,TGTGCCAGCAGTTACTCTTTCCTAGCAGCTGGGGAGCTGTTTTTT
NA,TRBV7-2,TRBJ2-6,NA,CASSLGRAGANVLTF,TGTGCCAGCAGCTTAGGCAGGGCTGGGGCCAACGTCCTGACTTTC
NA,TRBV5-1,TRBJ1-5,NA,CASSPTVGANQPQHF,TGCGCCAGCAGCCCGACCGTGGGAGCCAATCAGCCCCAGCATTTT
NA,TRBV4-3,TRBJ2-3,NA,CASSQALAEREYF,TGCGCCAGCAGCCAAGCACTAGCAGAGAGGGAGTATTTT